A single sample gave rise to the 18 T cell receptor beta chains below, sequenced in a study of cytomegalovirus exposure and HLA in healthy donors. PCR used 60 Vbeta primers and 13 Jbeta primers. Profiling relied on immunoSEQ multiplex PCR, and the TCRdb table lists in-frame clones only, not all of them. Among about 160,000 clones listed, around 90% were seen once. Material for sequencing was PBMCs. The receptors derive from a young woman in good health and CMV-seronegative.

The J gene is TRBJ2-3, the V gene TRBV11-3, with TRBD2 as a possible D gene (6 bases). V shed 4 bases and J shed 4 bases, with 12 bases lying between them. Germline values: CDR1 SGHNT, CDR2 YENEEA. The CDR3 is 14 amino acids. This chain's CDR3 is CASSSRESADTQYF. The CDR3 DNA sequence: TGTGCCAGCAGCTCACGGGAGTCCGCAGATACGCAGTATTTT.

The rearrangement links TRBV13 to TRBJ2-3; the match to TRBD2 covers 12 bases. The CDR3 has 15 residues. Germline V gene lookup returns CDR1 PRHDT and CDR2 FYEKMQ (reference sequence). Trimming removed 6 bases from V and 1 base from J; junction bases left unmatched: 2. CDR3 in amino acids: CASSRTSGGTDTQYF. Written as DNA, the CDR3 is TGTGCCAGCAGTCGGACTAGCGGGGGCACAGATACGCAGTATTTT.

This sequence joins TRBV29-1 and TRBJ2-2; 10 nucleotides align to TRBD2. Germline CDR1 is SQVTM and CDR2 is ANQGSEA. CDR3 size: 16 residues. V lost 7 bases and J lost 5; bases outside the gene matches: 13. The CDR3 loop is CSAIYASGRHTGELFF. In nucleotides, the CDR3 is TGCAGCGCGATCTACGCTAGCGGGAGACATACCGGGGAGCTGTTTTTT.

Only one count was recorded for this clone. Other DNA sequences from this sample encode an identical CDR3 as well. The chain joins TRBV19 to TRBJ2-3; TRBD2 might be the D (5 bases). Trimming pared 1 base from V and 6 bases from J, leaving 8 bases between. The germline CDR1 and CDR2 sequences are LNHDA and SQIVND (reference sequence). This CDR3 has 13 amino acids. The CDR3 loop reads CASSIGLADTQYF. The CDR3 nucleotides are TGTGCCAGTAGTATAGGGCTAGCCGATACGCAGTATTTT.

This clone was found a few times. The gene calls are TRBV10-3 and TRBJ2-7; TRBD2 agrees at 13 bases. In germline, CDR1 is ENHRY, CDR2 SYGVKD. There are 11 residues in the CDR3. V was clipped by 11 bases and J by 8 bases; unmatched bases: 3. The CDR3 DNA is TGTGCCGTCGGGACTAGCGGGAAGCAGTACTTC. It codes for CAVGTSGKQYF.

Of note for this clone: Compared with germline, one end of the junction differs, possibly owing to a read error. J is TRBJ1-1 and V is TRBV19; a possible D gene is TRBD1 (5 bases). CDR3 length: 10 amino acids. Germline CDR1 LNHDA, CDR2 SQIVND (reference sequence). The DNA of the CDR3 is TGTGCCAGTAGTCCGGGGGTTTTACGATTT. This gives the protein CASSPGVLRF.

Only one count was recorded for this clone. The junction and the germline gene differ at one end; a read error may be behind it. The CDR3 bases are TGTGCGAGCAGGCTAAGGGGGGACAGGGGGCAAGAGACCCAGTACTTC. Translated: CASRLRGDRGQETQYF. This chain links TRBV2 with TRBJ2-5; TRBD1 matches 11 bases. Germline V CDR1 and CDR2: SNHLY, FYNNEI. CDR3 length: 16 residues.

The chain links TRBV29-1 to TRBJ1-2; TRBD1 might be the D (6 bases). Germline values: CDR1 SQVTM, CDR2 ANQGSEA. The CDR3 sequence is 14 residues long. V lost 2 bases and J 2 bases, leaving 12 bases between the germline ends. The CDR3 spells CSVESGVGNYGYTF. The CDR3 region has the DNA TGCAGCGTTGAATCAGGGGTGGGAAACTATGGCTACACCTTC. Drawing the rest from reference TRBV29-1 and TRBJ1-2, the complete variable domain is SAVISQKPSRDICQRGTSLTIQCQVDSQVTMMFWYRQQPGQSLTLIATANQGSEATYESGFVIDKFPISRPNLTFSTLTVSNMSPEDSSIYLCSVESGVGNYGYTFGSGTRLTVV.

This chain connects TRBV29-1 to TRBJ1-2; D is undetermined. This CDR3 is 13 amino acids long. The V gene lost 3 bases and the J gene lost 5 bases, with 13 bases spanning the gap. Germline loops: CDR1 SQVTM, CDR2 ANQGSEA. The CDR3: CSVDFGVLYGYTF. The CDR3 nucleotides read TGCAGCGTTGATTTCGGGGTATTGTATGGCTACACCTTC.

The chain has TRBV7-6 and TRBJ2-2; D is unresolved. V lost 3 bases to trimming and J lost 2 bases, with 4 bases between them. CDR1 is SGHVS and CDR2 is FNYEAQ in the germline V gene. This CDR3 contains 13 residues. CDR3 sequence reads: CASSFKNTGELFF. DNA for the CDR3: TGTGCCAGCAGCTTCAAAAACACCGGGGAGCTGTTTTTT.

The chain couples TRBV27 to TRBJ2-1; maybe TRBD1 (6 bases). V was cut by 2 bases and J by 6 bases, with 23 bases left in between. The CDR3 has 18 amino acids. Germline assignment: CDR1 MNHEY and CDR2 SMNVEV (reference sequence). In DNA, the CDR3 is TGTGCCAGCAGTTTACCCAAAACCCGGACAGCAAAACTCAATGAGCAGTTCTTC. Its protein is CASSLPKTRTAKLNEQFF.

This clone has just one count. V is TRBV28 and J is TRBJ2-1; D possibly corresponds to TRBD2 (6 bases). The V end lost 6 bases, the J end lost 7 bases, and 22 bases lay between the germline ends. The germline CDR1 and CDR2 sequences are MDHEN and SYDVKM. The CDR3 loop spans 16 amino acids. CDR3 amino acids: CASRVGEARITNEQFF. The CDR3 nucleotides are TGTGCCAGCAGAGTCGGGGAGGCCCGCATAACTAATGAGCAGTTCTTC.

The chain employs TRBV11-2 and TRBJ2-1; D is possibly TRBD2 (6 bases). V shed 1 base and J shed 8 bases, with 18 bases lying between them. The CDR3 totals 16 residues. Germline CDR1 is SGHAT and CDR2 is FQNNGV. Here the CDR3 DNA reads TGTGCCAGCAGCTTAGTGCGGGGTACAACGAATCATGAGCAGTTCTTC. The encoded protein is CASSLVRGTTNHEQFF. Full variable domain (rest looked up from reference TRBV11-2 and TRBJ2-1): EAGVAQSPRYKIIEKRQSVAFWCNPISGHATLYWYQQILGQGPKLLIQFQNNGVVDDSQLPKDRFSAERLKGVDSTLKIQPAKLEDSAVYLCASSLVRGTTNHEQFFGPGTRLTVL.

The chain has TRBV28 and TRBJ1-5; 7 bases align to TRBD1. The CDR3 sequence is 15 residues long. J was trimmed by 2 bases and V by 6 bases; bases with no gene match: 7. In germline, CDR1 is MDHEN, CDR2 SYDVKM. In DNA form, the CDR3 reads TGTGCCAGCAGGTCGGGGGGGACAGGCAATCAGCCCCAGCATTTT. Translated: CASRSGGTGNQPQHF.

The V and J genes are TRBV2 and TRBJ1-1; TRBD1 aligns across 7 bases. Germline V gene sequence: CDR1 SNHLY, CDR2 FYNNEI. The CDR3 loop spans 15 amino acids. V shed 4 bases, J shed 1 base, and the junction held 6 bases outside the gene matches. CDR3 DNA sequence: TGTGCCAGCAGTGGAAAGGACAGGCGGAACACTGAAGCTTTCTTT. Encoded protein: CASSGKDRRNTEAFF.

The V and J genes are TRBV5-1 and TRBJ1-3; D is undetermined. This CDR3 contains 16 residues. V lost 0 bases and J lost 0, with 10 bases in between. Germline CDR1 and CDR2: SGHRS and YFSETQ. This CDR3 reads CASSLGGRNSGNTIYF. The CDR3 nucleotides read TGCGCCAGCAGCTTGGGTGGGCGCAACTCTGGAAACACCATATATTTT.

This clone was recorded at least ten times. The chain has TRBV10-3 and TRBJ1-5, with D tentatively TRBD1 (5 bases). Germline CDR1 reads ENHRY; CDR2 reads SYGVKD. V lost 1 base to trimming and J lost 2 bases, with 12 bases between them. The length of the CDR3 is 16 residues. The chain's CDR3 is CAISELGGVGNQPQHF. CDR3 coding DNA: TGTGCCATCAGTGAGTTGGGGGGGGTAGGCAATCAGCCCCAGCATTTT.

The rearrangement links TRBV5-6 to TRBJ2-3; D is unresolved. Germline lookup yields CDR1 SGHDT and CDR2 YYEEEE. The V gene lost 0 bases and the J gene lost 5 bases, with 7 bases spanning the gap. CDR3 length: 13 residues. As DNA, the CDR3 is TGTGCCAGCAGCTTGGTGGAGCGAGATACGCAGTATTTT. This gives the protein CASSLVERDTQYF.